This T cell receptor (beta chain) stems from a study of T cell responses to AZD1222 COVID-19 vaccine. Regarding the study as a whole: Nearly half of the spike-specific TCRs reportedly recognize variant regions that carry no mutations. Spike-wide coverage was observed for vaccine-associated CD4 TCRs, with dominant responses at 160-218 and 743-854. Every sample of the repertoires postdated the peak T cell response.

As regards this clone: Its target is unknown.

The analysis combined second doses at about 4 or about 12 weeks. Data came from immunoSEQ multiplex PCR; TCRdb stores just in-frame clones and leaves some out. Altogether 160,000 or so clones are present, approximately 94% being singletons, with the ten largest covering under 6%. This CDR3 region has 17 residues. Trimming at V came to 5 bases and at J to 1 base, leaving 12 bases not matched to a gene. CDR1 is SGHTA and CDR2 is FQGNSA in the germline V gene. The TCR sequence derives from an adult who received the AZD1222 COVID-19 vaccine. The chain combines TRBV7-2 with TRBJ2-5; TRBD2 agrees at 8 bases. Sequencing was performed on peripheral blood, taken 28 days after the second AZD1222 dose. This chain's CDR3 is CASSREGQGFFQETQYF. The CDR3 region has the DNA TGTGCCAGCAGCCGGGAGGGCCAGGGGTTCTTCCAAGAGACCCAGTACTTC.